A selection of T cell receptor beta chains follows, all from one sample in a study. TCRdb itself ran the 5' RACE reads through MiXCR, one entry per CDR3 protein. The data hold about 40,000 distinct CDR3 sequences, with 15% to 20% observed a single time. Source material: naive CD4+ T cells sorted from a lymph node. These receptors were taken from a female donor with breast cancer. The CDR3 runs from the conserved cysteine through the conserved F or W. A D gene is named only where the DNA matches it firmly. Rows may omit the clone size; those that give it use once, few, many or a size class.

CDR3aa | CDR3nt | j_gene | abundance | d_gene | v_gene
CASSLVFPGMDEQFF | TGTGCCAGCAGCTTAGTGTTTCCGGGGATGGATGAGCAGTTCTTC | TRBJ2-1 | NA | NA | TRBV7-6
CASSWTATPYGYTF | TGTGCCAGCAGCTGGACAGCCACTCCCTATGGCTACACCTTC | TRBJ1-2 | many | NA | TRBV7-2
CASSPPGSGGTDTHYF | TGTGCCAGCTCACCACCGGGGAGCGGGGGCACAGATACGCATTATTTT | TRBJ2-3 | NA | TRBD2 | TRBV18
CASSSLPGSSTDTQYF | TGCGCCAGCAGCTCCCTCCCGGGCTCTAGCACAGATACGCAGTATTTT | TRBJ2-3 | NA | NA | TRBV5-1
CASSPPTAGTNYGYTF | TGTGCCAGCTCACCACCGACGGCGGGAACTAACTATGGCTACACCTTC | TRBJ1-2 | NA | NA | TRBV18
CASSLQGNEQYF | TGTGCCAGCAGCCTACAGGGGAACGAGCAGTACTTC | TRBJ2-7 | many | TRBD1 | TRBV7-9
CASSQGQGVKNIQYF | TGTGCCAGCAGCCAGGGACAGGGTGTCAAAAACATTCAGTACTTC | TRBJ2-4 | many | TRBD1 | TRBV3-1
CASSFGGTSYNEQFF | TGTGCCAGCAGTTTCGGCGGGACCTCCTACAATGAGCAGTTCTTC | TRBJ2-1 | few | NA | TRBV12-3/TRBV12-4
CASSTLETQYF | TGTGCCAGCAGCACTCTCGAGACCCAGTACTTC | TRBJ2-5 | many | NA | TRBV7-9
CASSRPGQGGEQYF | TGTGCCAGCAGCCGCCCGGGACAGGGTGGCGAGCAGTACTTC | TRBJ2-7 | few | TRBD1 | TRBV3-1
CASSLEYYNEQFF | TGCGCCAGCAGCTTGGAATACTACAATGAGCAATTCTTC | TRBJ2-1 | NA | NA | TRBV5-1
CASSGRTSGSGTDTQYF | TGCGCCAGCAGCGGCCGGACTAGCGGGTCGGGCACAGATACGCAGTATTTT | TRBJ2-3 | NA | TRBD2 | TRBV5-1
CASSTQGDTEAFF | TGCGCCAGCAGCACACAAGGGGACACTGAAGCTTTCTTT | TRBJ1-1 | many | NA | TRBV5-1
CASSLWGDTQYF | TGTGCCAGCAGCTTATGGGGAGATACGCAGTATTTT | TRBJ2-3 | few | NA | TRBV5-4
CASSLELRGYGYTF | TGCGCCAGCAGCTTGGAATTGAGGGGCTATGGCTACACCTTC | TRBJ1-2 | many | NA | TRBV5-1
CASSESHQPQHF | TGTGCCAGCAGTGAGAGCCATCAGCCCCAGCATTTT | TRBJ1-5 | NA | NA | TRBV2
CSVAAGTVDQPQHF | TGCAGCGTTGCCGCCGGGACAGTTGATCAGCCCCAGCATTTT | TRBJ1-5 | medium-sized | TRBD1 | TRBV29-1
CSALRGNSPLHF | TGCAGTGCACTCAGGGGTAATTCACCCCTCCACTTT | TRBJ1-6 | many | NA | TRBV20-1
CASSLLAGVREQYF | TGTGCCAGCAGCTTACTAGCGGGAGTGCGGGAGCAGTACTTC | TRBJ2-7 | few | TRBD2 | TRBV7-8
CASSLEGLPEDGYTF | TGTGCCAGCAGCTTAGAGGGCCTACCCGAGGATGGCTACACCTTC | TRBJ1-2 | NA | NA | TRBV11-2
CASSRTRHGYTF | TGTGCCAGCAGCCGGACTAGGCATGGCTACACCTTC | TRBJ1-2 | many | NA | TRBV6-2/TRBV6-3
CASSLRFTGGNTIYF | TGTGCCAGCAGCTTGAGGTTCACGGGGGGAAACACCATATATTTT | TRBJ1-3 | NA | NA | TRBV7-2
CASSQTTGPSEAFF | TGCGCCAGCAGCCAGACGACAGGGCCTAGTGAAGCTTTCTTT | TRBJ1-1 | many | TRBD1 | TRBV4-3
CASSLTSGYNEQFF | TGTGCCAGCAGCCTTACTAGCGGCTACAATGAGCAGTTCTTC | TRBJ2-1 | NA | TRBD2 | TRBV7-9
CASSPGTANTEAFF | TGTGCCAGCAGCCCCGGGACAGCGAACACTGAAGCTTTCTTT | TRBJ1-1 | few | TRBD1 | TRBV7-2
CASSPRGDNQPQHF | TGCGCCAGCAGCCCCCGCGGGGACAATCAGCCCCAGCATTTT | TRBJ1-5 | NA | NA | TRBV5-1
CASSPDTEAFF | TGTGCCAGCAGCCCGGACACCGAAGCTTTCTTT | TRBJ1-1 | few | NA | TRBV11-2
CASSLAEAGANTGELFF | TGTGCCAGCAGCCTAGCCGAAGCGGGGGCGAACACCGGGGAGCTGTTTTTT | TRBJ2-2 | many | TRBD2 | TRBV9
CIGAGRVGGYTF | TGCATTGGGGCAGGGAGAGTTGGTGGCTACACCTTC | TRBJ1-2 | few | NA | TRBV20-1
CASSFLAVNYNEQFF | TGTGCCAGCAGCTTTCTAGCGGTGAACTACAATGAGCAGTTCTTC | TRBJ2-1 | NA | TRBD2 | TRBV5-6
CASSGQGAYGYTF | TGTGCCAGCAGCGGACAGGGGGCGTATGGCTACACCTTC | TRBJ1-2 | many | TRBD1 | TRBV3-1
CASSFLAAGNTIYF | TGTGCCAGCAGCTTTTTGGCAGCTGGAAACACCATATATTTT | TRBJ1-3 | NA | NA | TRBV7-2
CASSPEGPGINEQFF | TGTGCCAGCAGCCCCGAGGGGCCGGGGATCAATGAGCAGTTCTTC | TRBJ2-1 | few | NA | TRBV12-3/TRBV12-4
CASSSGGSLAKNIQYF | TGTGCCAGCAGTTCAGGTGGTTCTCTAGCCAAAAACATTCAGTACTTC | TRBJ2-4 | NA | NA | TRBV6-2/TRBV6-3
CASSPGQKNTEAFF | TGTGCCAGCTCACCGGGCCAGAAGAACACTGAAGCTTTCTTT | TRBJ1-1 | NA | NA | TRBV18
CATSRGGGLETQYF | TGTGCCACCAGCAGGGGGGGCGGTCTGGAGACCCAGTACTTC | TRBJ2-5 | NA | NA | TRBV15
CAIMASSYEQYF | TGTGCCATTATGGCCAGCTCCTACGAGCAGTACTTC | TRBJ2-7 | few | NA | TRBV10-3
CASSEKRRGGTGDPGELFF | TGTGCCAGCAGTGAAAAGAGGAGGGGGGGAACCGGGGACCCCGGGGAGCTGTTTTTT | TRBJ2-2 | few | NA | TRBV6-1